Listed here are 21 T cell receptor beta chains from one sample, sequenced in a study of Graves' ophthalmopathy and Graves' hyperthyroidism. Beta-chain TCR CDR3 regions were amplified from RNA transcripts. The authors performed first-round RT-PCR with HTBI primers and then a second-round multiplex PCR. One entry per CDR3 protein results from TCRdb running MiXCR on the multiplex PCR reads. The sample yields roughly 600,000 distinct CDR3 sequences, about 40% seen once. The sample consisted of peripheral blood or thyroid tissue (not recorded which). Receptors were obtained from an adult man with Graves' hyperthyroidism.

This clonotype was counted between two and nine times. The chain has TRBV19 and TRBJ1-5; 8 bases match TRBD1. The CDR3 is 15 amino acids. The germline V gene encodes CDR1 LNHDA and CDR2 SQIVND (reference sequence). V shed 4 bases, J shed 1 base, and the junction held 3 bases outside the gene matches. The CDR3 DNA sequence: TGTGCCAGTAGTACCCGACAGGGGAGCAATCAGCCCCAGCATTTT. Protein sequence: CASSTRQGSNQPQHF.

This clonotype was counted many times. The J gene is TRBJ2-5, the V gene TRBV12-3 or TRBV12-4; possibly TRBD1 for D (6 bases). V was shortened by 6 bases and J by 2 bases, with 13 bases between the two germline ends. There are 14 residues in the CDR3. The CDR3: CASRDRSTQETQYF. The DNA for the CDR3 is TGTGCCAGCAGGGACAGATCCACACAAGAGACCCAGTACTTC.

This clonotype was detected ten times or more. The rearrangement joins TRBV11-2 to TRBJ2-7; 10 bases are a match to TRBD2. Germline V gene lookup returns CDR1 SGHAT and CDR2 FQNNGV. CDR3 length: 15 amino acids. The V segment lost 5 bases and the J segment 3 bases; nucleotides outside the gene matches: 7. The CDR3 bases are TGTGCCAGCAGCCTAGGAGCGGGGGGGCTCTACGAGCAGTACTTC. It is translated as CASSLGAGGLYEQYF. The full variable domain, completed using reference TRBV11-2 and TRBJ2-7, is EAGVAQSPRYKIIEKRQSVAFWCNPISGHATLYWYQQILGQGPKLLIQFQNNGVVDDSQLPKDRFSAERLKGVDSTLKIQPAKLEDSAVYLCASSLGAGGLYEQYFGPGTRLTVT.

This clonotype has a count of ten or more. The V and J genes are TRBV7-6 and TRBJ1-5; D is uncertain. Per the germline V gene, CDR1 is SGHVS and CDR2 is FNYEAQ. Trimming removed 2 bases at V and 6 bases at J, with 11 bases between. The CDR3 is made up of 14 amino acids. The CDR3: CASSLLIQAQPQHF. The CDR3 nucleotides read TGTGCCAGCAGCTTACTGATTCAGGCTCAGCCCCAGCATTTT.

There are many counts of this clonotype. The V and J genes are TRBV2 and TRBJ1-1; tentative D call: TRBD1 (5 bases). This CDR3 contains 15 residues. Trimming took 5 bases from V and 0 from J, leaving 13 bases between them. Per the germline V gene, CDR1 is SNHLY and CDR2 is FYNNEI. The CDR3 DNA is TGTGCCAGCAGTAGGGACTTTGGGATGAACACTGAAGCTTTCTTT. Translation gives CASSRDFGMNTEAFF.

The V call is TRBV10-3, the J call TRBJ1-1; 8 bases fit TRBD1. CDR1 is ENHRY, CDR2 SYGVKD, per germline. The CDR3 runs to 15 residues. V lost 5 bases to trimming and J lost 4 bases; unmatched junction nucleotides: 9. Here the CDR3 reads CAISPGGAGATEAFF. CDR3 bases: TGTGCCATCAGTCCAGGGGGCGCGGGGGCCACTGAAGCTTTCTTT.

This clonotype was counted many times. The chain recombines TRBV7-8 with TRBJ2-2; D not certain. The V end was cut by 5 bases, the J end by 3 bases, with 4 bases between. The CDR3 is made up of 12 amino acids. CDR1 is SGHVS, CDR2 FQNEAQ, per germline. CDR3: CASSDYTGELFF. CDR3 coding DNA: TGTGCCAGCAGCGACTACACCGGGGAGCTGTTTTTT.

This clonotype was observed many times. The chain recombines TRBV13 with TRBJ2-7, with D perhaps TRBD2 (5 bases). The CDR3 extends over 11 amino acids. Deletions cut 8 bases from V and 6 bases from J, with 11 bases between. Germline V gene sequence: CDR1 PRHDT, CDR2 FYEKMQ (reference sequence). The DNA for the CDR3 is TGTGCCAGCGGCCCAGAGGGCGAGCAGTACTTC. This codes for CASGPEGEQYF.

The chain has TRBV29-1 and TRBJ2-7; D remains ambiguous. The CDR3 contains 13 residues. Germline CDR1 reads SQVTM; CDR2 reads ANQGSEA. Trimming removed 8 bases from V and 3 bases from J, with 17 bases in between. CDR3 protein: CSLAGQANYEQYF. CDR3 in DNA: TGCAGCTTGGCCGGGCAGGCCAACTACGAGCAGTACTTC.

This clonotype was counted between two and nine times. CDR3 nucleotides: TGTGCCAGTAGTATAGATCCAGGGGGTCGAGGAAACATTCAGTACTTC. Encoded protein: CASSIDPGGRGNIQYF. V gene TRBV19 combines with J gene TRBJ2-7; 7 nucleotides match TRBD1. The assigned J gene may be wrong: the sequence end matches TRBJ2-4 better. There are 16 residues in the CDR3. The germline CDR1 and CDR2 sequences are LNHDA and SQIVND (reference sequence).

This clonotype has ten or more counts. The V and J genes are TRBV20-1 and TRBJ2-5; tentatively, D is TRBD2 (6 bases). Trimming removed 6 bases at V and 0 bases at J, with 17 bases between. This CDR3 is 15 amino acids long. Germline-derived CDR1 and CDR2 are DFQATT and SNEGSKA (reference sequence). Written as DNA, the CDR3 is TGCAGTGCCCGGCGTCTGGGCGGGGACCAAGAGACCCAGTACTTC. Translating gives CSARRLGGDQETQYF.

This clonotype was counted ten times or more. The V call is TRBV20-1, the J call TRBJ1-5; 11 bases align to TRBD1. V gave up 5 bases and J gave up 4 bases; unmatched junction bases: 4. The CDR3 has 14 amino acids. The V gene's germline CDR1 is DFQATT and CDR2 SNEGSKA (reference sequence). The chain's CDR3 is CSAGDRGFNQPQHF. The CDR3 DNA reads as TGCAGTGCTGGGGACAGGGGGTTTAATCAGCCCCAGCATTTT.

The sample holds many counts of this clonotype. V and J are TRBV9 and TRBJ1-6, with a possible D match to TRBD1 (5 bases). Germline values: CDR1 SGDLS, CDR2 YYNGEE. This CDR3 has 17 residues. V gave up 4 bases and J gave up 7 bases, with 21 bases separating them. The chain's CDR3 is CASSSERARGSNSPLHF. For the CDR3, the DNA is TGTGCCAGCAGCTCCGAGAGGGCGCGGGGCTCGAATTCACCCCTCCACTTT.

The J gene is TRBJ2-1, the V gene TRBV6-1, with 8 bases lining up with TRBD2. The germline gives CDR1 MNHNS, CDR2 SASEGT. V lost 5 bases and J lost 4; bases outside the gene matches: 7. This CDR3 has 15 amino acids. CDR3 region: CASSYRSSGYNEQFF. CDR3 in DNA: TGTGCCAGCAGTTACAGGTCTAGCGGGTACAATGAGCAGTTCTTC.

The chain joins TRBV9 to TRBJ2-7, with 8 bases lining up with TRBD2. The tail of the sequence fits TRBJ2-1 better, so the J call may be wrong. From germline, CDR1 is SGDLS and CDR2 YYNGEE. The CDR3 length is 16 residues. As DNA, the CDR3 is TGTGCCAGCAGCGGTGGACTAGCCCTCCCGATGGGTGAGCAGTTCTTC. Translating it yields CASSGGLALPMGEQFF.

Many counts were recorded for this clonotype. The CDR3 region is CASSLGTGAETQYF. The CDR3 DNA is TGTGCCAGCAGCTTAGGGACGGGGGCAGAGACCCAGTACTTC. The chain recombines TRBV7-9 with TRBJ2-5; D could derive from TRBD1 or TRBD2 (6 bases each). The length of the CDR3 is 14 residues. Germline V CDR1 and CDR2: SEHNR, FQNEAQ (reference sequence). Deletions cut 1 base from V and 4 bases from J, with 10 bases between.

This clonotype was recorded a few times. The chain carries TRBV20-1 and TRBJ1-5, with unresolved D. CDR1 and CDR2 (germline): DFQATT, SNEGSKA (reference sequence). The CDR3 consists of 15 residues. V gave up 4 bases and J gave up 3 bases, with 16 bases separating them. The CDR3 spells CSATSVGRFNQPQHF. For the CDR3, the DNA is TGCAGTGCTACTTCTGTAGGGAGGTTCAATCAGCCCCAGCATTTT.

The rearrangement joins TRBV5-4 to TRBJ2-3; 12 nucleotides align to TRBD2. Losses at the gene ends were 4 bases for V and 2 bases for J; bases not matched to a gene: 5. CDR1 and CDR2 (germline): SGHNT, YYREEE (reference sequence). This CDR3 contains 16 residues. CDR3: CASSIGLAGNTDTQYF. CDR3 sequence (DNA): TGTGCCAGCAGCATAGGACTAGCGGGAAACACAGATACGCAGTATTTT.

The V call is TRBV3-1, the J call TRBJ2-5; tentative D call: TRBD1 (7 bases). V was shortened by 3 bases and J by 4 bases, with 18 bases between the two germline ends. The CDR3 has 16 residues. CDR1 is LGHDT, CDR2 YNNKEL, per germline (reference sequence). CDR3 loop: CASSQHRGGRGETQYF. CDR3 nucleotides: TGTGCCAGCAGCCAGCACAGGGGAGGAAGGGGAGAGACCCAGTACTTC.

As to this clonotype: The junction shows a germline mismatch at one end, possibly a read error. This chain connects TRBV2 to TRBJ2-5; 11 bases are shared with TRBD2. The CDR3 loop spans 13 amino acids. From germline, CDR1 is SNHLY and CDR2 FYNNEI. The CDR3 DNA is TGTGCCAGCATGGGGGGTCTAGCGGGGGGCGGAAACTTC. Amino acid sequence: CASMGGLAGGGNF.

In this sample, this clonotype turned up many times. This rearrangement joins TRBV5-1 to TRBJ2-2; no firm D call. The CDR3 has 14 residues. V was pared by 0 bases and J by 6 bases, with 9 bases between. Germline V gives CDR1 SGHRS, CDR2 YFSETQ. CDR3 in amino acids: CASSLGTTAGELFF. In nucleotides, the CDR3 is TGCGCCAGCAGCTTGGGCACTACGGCCGGGGAGCTGTTTTTT.